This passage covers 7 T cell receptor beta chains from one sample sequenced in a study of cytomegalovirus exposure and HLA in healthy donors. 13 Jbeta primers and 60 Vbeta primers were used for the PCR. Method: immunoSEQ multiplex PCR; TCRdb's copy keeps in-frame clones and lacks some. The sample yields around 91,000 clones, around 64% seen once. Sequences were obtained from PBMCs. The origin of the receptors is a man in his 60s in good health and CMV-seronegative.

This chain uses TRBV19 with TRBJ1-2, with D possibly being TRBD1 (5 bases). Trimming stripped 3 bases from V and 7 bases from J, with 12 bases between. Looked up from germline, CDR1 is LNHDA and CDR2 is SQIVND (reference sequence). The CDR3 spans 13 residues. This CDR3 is CASSMSAGLGYTF. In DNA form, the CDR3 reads TGTGCCAGTAGTATGTCGGCAGGGCTTGGCTACACCTTC. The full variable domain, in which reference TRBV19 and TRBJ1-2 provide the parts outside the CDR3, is DGGITQSPKYLFRKEGQNVTLSCEQNLNHDAMYWYRQDPGQGLRLIYYSQIVNDFQKGDIAEGYSVSREKKESFPLTVTSAQKNPTAFYLCASSMSAGLGYTFGSGTRLTVV.

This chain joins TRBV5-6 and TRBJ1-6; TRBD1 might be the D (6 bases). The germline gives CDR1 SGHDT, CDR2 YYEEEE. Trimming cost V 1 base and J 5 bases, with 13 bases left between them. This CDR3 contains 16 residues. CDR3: CASSLLKGVNNSPLHF. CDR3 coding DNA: TGTGCCAGCAGCTTGTTAAAGGGGGTAAATAATTCACCCCTCCACTTT. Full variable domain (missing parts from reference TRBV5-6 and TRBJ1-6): DAGVTQSPTHLIKTRGQQVTLRCSPKSGHDTVSWYQQALGQGPQFIFQYYEEEERQRGNFPDRFSGHQFPNYSSELNVNALLLGDSALYLCASSLLKGVNNSPLHFGNGTRLTVT.

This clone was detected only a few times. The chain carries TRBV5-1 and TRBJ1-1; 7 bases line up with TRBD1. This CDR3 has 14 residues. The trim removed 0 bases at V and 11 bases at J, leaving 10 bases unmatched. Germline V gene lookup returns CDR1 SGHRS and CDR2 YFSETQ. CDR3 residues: CASSLDRGGWEAFF. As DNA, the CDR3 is TGCGCCAGCAGCTTGGACAGGGGTGGTTGGGAGGCTTTCTTT.

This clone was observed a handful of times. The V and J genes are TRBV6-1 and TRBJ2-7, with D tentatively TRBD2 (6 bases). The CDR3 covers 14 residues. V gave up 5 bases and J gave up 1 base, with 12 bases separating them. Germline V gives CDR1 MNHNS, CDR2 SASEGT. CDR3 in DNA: TGTGCCAGCAGTCCGGGACTGGCTTCCTACGAGCAGTACTTC. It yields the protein CASSPGLASYEQYF.

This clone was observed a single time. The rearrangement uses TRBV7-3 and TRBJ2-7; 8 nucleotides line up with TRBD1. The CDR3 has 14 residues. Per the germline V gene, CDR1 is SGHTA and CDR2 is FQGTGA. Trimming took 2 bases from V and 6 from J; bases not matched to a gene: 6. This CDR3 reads CASSLDRGAREQYF. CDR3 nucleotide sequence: TGTGCCAGCAGCTTAGACAGGGGTGCTCGCGAGCAGTACTTC.

CDR3 loop: CASSFQLAGNYEQFF. CDR3 sequence (DNA): TGTGCCAGCAGTTTCCAATTGGCGGGAAATTATGAGCAGTTCTTC. The genes are TRBV27 and TRBJ2-1, with D tentatively TRBD2 (6 bases). V lost 3 bases to trimming and J lost 8 bases, with 17 bases between them. The germline CDR1 and CDR2 sequences are MNHEY and SMNVEV (reference sequence). The CDR3 runs to 15 residues.

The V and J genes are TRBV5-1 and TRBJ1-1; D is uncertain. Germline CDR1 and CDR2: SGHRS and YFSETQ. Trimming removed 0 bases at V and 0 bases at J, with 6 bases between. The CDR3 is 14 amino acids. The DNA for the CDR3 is TGCGCCAGCAGCTTGGATCCCATGAACACTGAAGCTTTCTTT. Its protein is CASSLDPMNTEAFF.